The 8 T cell receptor beta chains listed next were all sequenced from one sample in a study of blood T cell repertoires in COVID-19. The data were produced by immunoSEQ multiplex PCR, yet TCRdb's version contains in-frame clones alone and is incomplete. The table includes about 76,000 clones, under 95% detected once. Source material: peripheral blood. The receptors derive from a human donor in a cohort sampled during active COVID-19.

The V gene is TRBV4-3, the J gene TRBJ2-1; 9 bases agree with TRBD2. The ends lost 0 bases at V and 13 bases at J; junction bases unmatched: 13. CDR1 is LGHNA, CDR2 YSLEER, per germline. The CDR3 runs to 16 residues. The DNA for the CDR3 is TGCGCCAGCAGCCAAGATCTAGCGGGGTATGGAATGAAACAGTTCTTC. Translated, it gives CASSQDLAGYGMKQFF.

The rearrangement uses TRBV27 and TRBJ1-2; D may be TRBD1 (6 bases). Trimming pared 3 bases from V and 7 bases from J, leaving 24 bases between. This CDR3 spans 17 amino acids. Germline-derived CDR1 and CDR2 are MNHEY and SMNVEV (reference sequence). CDR3 nucleotides: TGTGCCAGCAGTTTTATTCCGGTGGGCCCAGGGGATGGTGGCTACACCTTC. Protein: CASSFIPVGPGDGGYTF.

This chain links TRBV7-8 with TRBJ2-1; D call uncertain. The CDR3 length is 18 residues. With 5 bases removed from V and 2 bases from J, the gap between germline ends came to 22 bases. Per the germline V gene, CDR1 is SGHVS and CDR2 is FQNEAQ. The DNA for the CDR3 is TGTGCCAGCAGCACCGCCCCCCCACCCGCTACCCCCTACAATGAGCAGTTCTTC. Encoded protein: CASSTAPPPATPYNEQFF.

The chain has TRBV14 and TRBJ2-1, with 8 bases identical to TRBD1. The CDR3 totals 15 residues. The J segment lost 0 bases and the V segment lost 4 bases, leaving 2 bases of the junction unmatched. Germline CDR1 SGHDN, CDR2 FVKESK. The CDR3 DNA follows: TGTGCCAGCAGCCCGACAGGGGCCTCCTACAATGAGCAGTTCTTC. Translation gives CASSPTGASYNEQFF.

This rearrangement joins TRBV30 to TRBJ1-1; the D is unclear. The germline gives CDR1 GTSNPN, CDR2 SVGIG (reference sequence). V lost 0 bases and J 2 bases, leaving 10 bases between the germline ends. The CDR3 covers 14 residues. DNA of the CDR3: TGTGCCTGGAGTGTACAACATTTTAACACTGAAGCTTTCTTT. The encoded protein is CAWSVQHFNTEAFF.

The chain has TRBV11-2 and TRBJ2-3; 7 bases fit TRBD2. The CDR3 contains 15 residues. Germline V gives CDR1 SGHAT, CDR2 FQNNGV. J gave up 4 bases and V 7 bases, and 11 bases lay outside the gene matches. The CDR3 region has the DNA TGTGCCAGCACTACGGCCGGGGGGTTCTCAGATACGCAGTATTTT. Encoded protein: CASTTAGGFSDTQYF.

V is TRBV6-2 or TRBV6-3 and J is TRBJ2-7; 11 nucleotides line up with TRBD2. Unmatched junction bases numbered 6, after V lost 2 bases and J lost 0 bases. Per the germline V gene, CDR1 is MNHEY and CDR2 is SVGEGT. This CDR3 has 17 amino acids. For the CDR3, the DNA is TGTGCCAGCAGTTACCCCACGGGACTAGCGGACTCCTACGAGCAGTACTTC. Translated: CASSYPTGLADSYEQYF.

The V and J genes are TRBV4-2 and TRBJ1-1; tentatively, D is TRBD1 (5 bases). This CDR3 has 15 residues. The germline V and J ends were trimmed by 5 bases and 4 bases, with 17 bases remaining between them. Germline-derived CDR1 and CDR2 are LGHNA and YNFKEQ. The CDR3, as DNA: TGTGCCAGCAGCACCCGGACGGGGGTGGGCACTGAAGCTTTCTTT. This translates into CASSTRTGVGTEAFF.